The 16 T cell receptor beta chains listed next were all sequenced from one sample in a study of HIV-infected patients and healthy controls. Each CDR3 protein is one row after TCRdb ran MiXCR on the 5' RACE reads. Of roughly 70,000 distinct CDR3 sequences listed, roughly a sixth are singletons. What was sequenced was CD4+ T cells from blood. These receptors were obtained from a human donor in good health.

This clonotype was seen at least ten times. J is TRBJ2-7 and V is TRBV20-1, with D possibly being TRBD1 (5 bases). Germline V gene sequence: CDR1 DFQATT, CDR2 SNEGSKA (reference sequence). V lost 0 bases and J 1 base, leaving 13 bases between the germline ends. This CDR3 contains 15 residues. The chain's CDR3 is CSARDYQGSSYEQYF. In DNA form, the CDR3 reads TGCAGTGCTAGAGACTATCAGGGTTCGTCCTACGAGCAGTACTTC.

The chain couples TRBV5-5 to TRBJ2-7; TRBD1 is a possible D gene (6 bases). The CDR3 has 16 residues. Trimming removed 4 bases from V and 4 bases from J, with 21 bases in between. The germline V gene encodes CDR1 SGHKS and CDR2 YYEKEE (reference sequence). DNA for the CDR3: TGTGCCAGCAGCCCTACCGGGACAATAGGATTGTACGAGCAGTACTTC. The encoded protein is CASSPTGTIGLYEQYF.

This clonotype was recorded a few times. The chain uses TRBV7-9 and TRBJ2-1; 13 positions match TRBD2. V dropped 1 base and J dropped 7; count of bases not matched to a gene: 7. CDR1 is SEHNR, CDR2 FQNEAQ, per germline (reference sequence). This CDR3 comprises 17 residues. In DNA, the CDR3 is TGTGCCAGCAGCTTAGGCCGGACTAGCGGGAGACAGAATGAGCAGTTCTTC. This gives the protein CASSLGRTSGRQNEQFF.

This clonotype was counted at least ten times. This sequence joins TRBV12-3 or TRBV12-4 and TRBJ2-3; 8 bases line up with TRBD2. The CDR3 has 16 residues. With V trimmed by 5 bases and J by 1 base, 8 bases remained unmatched. CDR3 region: CASSRGGSLGTDTQYF. The CDR3 nucleotides read TGTGCCAGCAGTCGGGGGGGTAGCCTTGGCACAGATACGCAGTATTTT.

This clonotype was seen more than once but under ten times. This rearrangement joins TRBV12-3 or TRBV12-4 to TRBJ1-2; the D is unclear. The CDR3 is 11 amino acids. The V and J ends lost 1 base and 3 bases respectively, with 0 bases between them. As DNA, the CDR3 is TGTGCCAGCAGTTTAGACTATGGCTACACCTTC. Translation: CASSLDYGYTF.

This clonotype was observed at least ten times. V usage is TRBV7-8 and J usage is TRBJ1-5; 7 nucleotides line up with TRBD1. Germline V lookup: CDR1 SGHVS, CDR2 FQNEAQ. After removal of 2 bases from V and 0 bases from J, the junction contained 7 bases not matched to a gene. The CDR3 runs 17 residues. The CDR3 bases are TGTGCCAGCAGCTTAAACCCTAGGGGGCGTAGCAATCAGCCCCAGCATTTT. It codes for CASSLNPRGRSNQPQHF. The full variable domain, its missing parts supplied by reference TRBV7-8 and TRBJ1-5, is GAGVSQSPRYKVAKRGQDVALRCDPISGHVSLFWYQQALGQGPEFLTYFQNEAQLDKSGLPSDRFFAERPEGSVSTLKIQRTQQEDSAVYLCASSLNPRGRSNQPQHFGDGTRLSIL.

The chain recombines TRBV20-1 with TRBJ2-1; D unresolved. V lost 3 bases, J lost 0 bases, and 9 bases lay in between. The CDR3 extends over 14 amino acids. Germline loops: CDR1 DFQATT, CDR2 SNEGSKA (reference sequence). In nucleotides, the CDR3 is TGCAGTGCTAGTCTGGCGCCCTCCTACAATGAGCAGTTCTTC. It translates to CSASLAPSYNEQFF.

This clonotype was observed a handful of times. The chain has TRBV7-9 and TRBJ2-7, with unresolved D. From germline, CDR1 is SEHNR and CDR2 FQNEAQ (reference sequence). The CDR3 runs to 12 residues. The V and J ends lost 5 bases and 3 bases respectively, with 8 bases between them. CDR3: CASSIENYEQYF. In DNA form, the CDR3 reads TGTGCCAGCAGCATAGAAAACTACGAGCAGTACTTC.

This clonotype was picked up many times. The chain joins TRBV20-1 to TRBJ2-7; a weak D match, TRBD2 (5 bases). This CDR3 region has 13 residues. Trimming pared 6 bases from V and 5 bases from J, leaving 17 bases between. Per the germline V gene, CDR1 is DFQATT and CDR2 is SNEGSKA (reference sequence). In DNA, the CDR3 is TGCAGTGCCGGTGGGGAGTTGAAAAACGAGCAGTACTTC. Translated, it gives CSAGGELKNEQYF.

This clonotype has a handful of counts. The chain carries TRBV28 and TRBJ2-3, with a weak D call TRBD2 (6 bases). V was pared by 2 bases and J by 1 base, with 10 bases between. CDR3 length: 15 residues. In germline, CDR1 is MDHEN, CDR2 SYDVKM. The DNA for the CDR3 is TGTGCCAGCAGTTTAATGCGGGGACGCACAGATACGCAGTATTTT. It yields the protein CASSLMRGRTDTQYF.

Only a few counts were recorded for this clonotype. The V call is TRBV7-2, the J call TRBJ2-3; 11 nucleotides align to TRBD2. The CDR3 has 14 residues. Germline CDR1 is SGHTA and CDR2 is FQGNSA. With V trimmed by 5 bases and J by 9 bases, 7 bases remained unmatched. This CDR3 reads CASSQLAGVDTQYF. As DNA, the CDR3 is TGTGCCAGCAGCCAACTAGCGGGGGTGGACACGCAGTATTTT.

This clonotype came up a few times. The V gene is TRBV18, the J gene TRBJ1-1; 8 bases line up with TRBD1. With V trimmed by 8 bases and J by 7 bases, 6 bases remained unmatched. The CDR3 is 12 amino acids. In germline, CDR1 is KGHSH, CDR2 LQKENI. CDR3 nucleotide sequence: TGTGCCAGCGCAAGACAGGGGAATGAAGCTTTCTTT. Translating it yields CASARQGNEAFF.

This clonotype was detected many times. The chain uses TRBV4-2 and TRBJ2-1, with D unresolved. Germline lookup yields CDR1 LGHNA and CDR2 YNFKEQ. Between the trimmed V and J ends, which lost 1 base and 7 bases, there was a span of 20 bases. The CDR3 runs 17 residues. CDR3 DNA sequence: TGTGCCAGCAGCCAAGGGTCGTCAAGGGCCCAAAAGAATGAGCAGTTCTTC. Encoded protein: CASSQGSSRAQKNEQFF.

The chain combines TRBV7-6 with TRBJ1-4; D perhaps matches TRBD1 (6 bases). This CDR3 region has 14 residues. CDR1 is SGHVS, CDR2 FNYEAQ, per germline. Trimming shortened V by 3 bases and J by 9 bases, and 14 bases separated the two germline ends. The DNA for the CDR3 is TGTGCCAGCAGCTTGGGGGGCCCGGAAAAAAAACTGTTTTTT. Translation gives CASSLGGPEKKLFF.

The genes are TRBV29-1 and TRBJ2-7, with 10 bases identical to TRBD1. V was clipped by 7 bases and J by 7 bases; unmatched bases: 10. The CDR3 has 13 residues. Looked up from germline, CDR1 is SQVTM and CDR2 is ANQGSEA. This CDR3 reads CSGSGTGEGEQYF. The CDR3 coding sequence is TGCAGCGGCTCCGGGACAGGGGAGGGGGAGCAGTACTTC.

This clonotype occurred a few times. The rearrangement links TRBV14 to TRBJ2-3; 7 positions agree with TRBD1. With V trimmed by 5 bases and J by 2 bases, 10 bases remained unmatched. CDR1 SGHDN and CDR2 FVKESK come from the germline V gene. This CDR3 is built from 16 residues. CDR3 coding DNA: TGTGCCAGCAGCGGACGGACAGGACGCGCCACAGATACGCAGTATTTT. Translated, it gives CASSGRTGRATDTQYF.